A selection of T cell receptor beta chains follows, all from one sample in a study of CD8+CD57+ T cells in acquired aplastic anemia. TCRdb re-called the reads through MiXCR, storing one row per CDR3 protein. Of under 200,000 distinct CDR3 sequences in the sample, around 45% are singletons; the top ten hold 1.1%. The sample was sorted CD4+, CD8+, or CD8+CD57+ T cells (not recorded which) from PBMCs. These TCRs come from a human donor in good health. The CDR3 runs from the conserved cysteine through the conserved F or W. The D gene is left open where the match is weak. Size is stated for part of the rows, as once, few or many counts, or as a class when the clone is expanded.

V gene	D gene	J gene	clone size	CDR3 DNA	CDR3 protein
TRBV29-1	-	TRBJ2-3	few	TGCAGCGTTGAATCGGAAAGACATAGAAGGACAGATACGCAGTATTTT	CSVESERHRRTDTQYF
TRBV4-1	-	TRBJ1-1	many	TGCGCCAGCAGCCCCGGCGAAGAGAACACTGAAGCTTTCTTT	CASSPGEENTEAFF
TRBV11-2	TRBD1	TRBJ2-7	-	TGTGCCAGCAGCCTGGGACAGGGAAGGGCCTACGAGCAGTACTTC	CASSLGQGRAYEQYF
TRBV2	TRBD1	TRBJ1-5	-	TGTGCCAGCTGCAGGGGGCTTGAAGTTCAGCCCCAGCATTTT	CASCRGLEVQPQHF
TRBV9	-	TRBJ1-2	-	TGTGCCAGCAGCGTAGGGGGGACAACCAACTATGGCTACACCTTC	CASSVGGTTNYGYTF
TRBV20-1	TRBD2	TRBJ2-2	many	TGCAGTGCTATAGCGGGAGGGTCCACCGGGGAGCTGTTTTTT	CSAIAGGSTGELFF
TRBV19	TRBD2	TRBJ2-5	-	TGTGCCAGTAGTACCCCATTCACTAGCGGGAGAGAGACCCAGTACTTC	CASSTPFTSGRETQYF
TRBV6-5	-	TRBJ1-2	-	TGTGCCAGCAGTTACTCGAGTCGGGGGACTGGGGTTGGCTACACCTTC	CASSYSSRGTGVGYTF
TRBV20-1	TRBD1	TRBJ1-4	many	TGCAGTGCGCCGGGACAGGGGTCTGAAAAACTGTTTTTT	CSAPGQGSEKLFF
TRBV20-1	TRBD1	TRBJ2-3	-	TGCAGTGCCAGGACAGGGAACACAGATACGCAGTATTTT	CSARTGNTDTQYF
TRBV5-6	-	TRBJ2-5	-	TGTGCCAGCAGTACCGGGGCAGGGGTGGGGACCCAGTACTTC	CASSTGAGVGTQYF